The sequence of this TCR beta chain was determined in a study of blood T cell repertoires in COVID-19. Study as a whole: Acute-phase and convalescent COVID-19 samples originated in the United States, Italy and Spain.

The junction had 6 bases not matched to a gene; V was cut back by 2 bases and J by 5 bases. Looked up from germline, CDR1 is MGHRA and CDR2 is YSYEKL. This CDR3 is 15 amino acids long. Profiled with immunoSEQ multiplex PCR; TCRdb holds only in-frame clones, not every one. The sample shows more than 250,000 clones, about 83% of them seen only once. The receptor was derived from a woman in her forties or fifties with acute or convalescent COVID-19. The chain has TRBV4-1 and TRBJ2-5, with TRBD2 matching 9 bases. Specimen: peripheral blood. The CDR3 region has the DNA TGCGCCAGCAGCCAAAATAGCGGGAGCGGGGAGACCCAGTACTTC. Its protein is CASSQNSGSGETQYF.